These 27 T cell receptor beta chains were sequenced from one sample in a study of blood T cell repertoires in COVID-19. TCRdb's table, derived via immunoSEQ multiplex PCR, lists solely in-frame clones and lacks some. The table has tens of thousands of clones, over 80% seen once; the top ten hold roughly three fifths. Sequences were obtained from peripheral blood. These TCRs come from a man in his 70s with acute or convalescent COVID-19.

In DNA, the CDR3 is TGTGCCAGCAGTCTTTCTAGCAATCAGCCCCAGCATTTT. This translates into CASSLSSNQPQHF. The gene calls are TRBV27 and TRBJ1-5; no clear D. This CDR3 region has 13 residues. In germline, CDR1 is MNHEY, CDR2 SMNVEV (reference sequence). V shed 5 bases and J shed 0 bases, with 5 bases lying between them.

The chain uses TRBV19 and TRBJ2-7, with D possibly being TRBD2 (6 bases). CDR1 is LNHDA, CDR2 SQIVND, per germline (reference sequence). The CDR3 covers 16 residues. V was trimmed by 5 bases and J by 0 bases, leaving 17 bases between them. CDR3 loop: CASSLVGGVGSYEQYF. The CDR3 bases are TGTGCCAGTAGTCTCGTTGGCGGGGTAGGCTCCTACGAGCAGTACTTC.

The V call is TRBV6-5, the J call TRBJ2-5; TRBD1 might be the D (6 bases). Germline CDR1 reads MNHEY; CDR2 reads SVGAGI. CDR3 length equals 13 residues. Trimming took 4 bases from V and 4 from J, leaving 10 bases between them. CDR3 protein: CASSFYRAETQYF. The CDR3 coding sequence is TGTGCCAGCAGTTTCTACAGGGCAGAGACCCAGTACTTC.

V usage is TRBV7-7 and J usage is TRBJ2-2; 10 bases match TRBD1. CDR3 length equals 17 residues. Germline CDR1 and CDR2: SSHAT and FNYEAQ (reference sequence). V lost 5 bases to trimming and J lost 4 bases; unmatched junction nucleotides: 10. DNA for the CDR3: TGTGCCAGCAGCCACCAGGAGGGGACAGGGGTCACCGGGGAGCTGTTTTTT. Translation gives CASSHQEGTGVTGELFF.

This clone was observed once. CDR3 loop: CATNREGNSPLHF. CDR3 nucleotide sequence: TGTGCCACCAACCGGGAGGGCAATTCACCCCTCCACTTT. The rearrangement uses TRBV2 and TRBJ1-6, with D uncertain. V was pared by 10 bases and J by 7 bases, with 14 bases between. CDR3 length equals 13 residues. Germline CDR1 reads SNHLY; CDR2 reads FYNNEI.

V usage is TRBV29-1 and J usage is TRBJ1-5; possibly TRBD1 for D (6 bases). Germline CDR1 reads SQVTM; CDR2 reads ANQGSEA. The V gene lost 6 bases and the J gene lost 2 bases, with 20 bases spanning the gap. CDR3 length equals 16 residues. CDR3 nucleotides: TGCAGCGTCACAGAAGGGGGGGCGGTGGGCAATCAGCCCCAGCATTTT. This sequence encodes CSVTEGGAVGNQPQHF.

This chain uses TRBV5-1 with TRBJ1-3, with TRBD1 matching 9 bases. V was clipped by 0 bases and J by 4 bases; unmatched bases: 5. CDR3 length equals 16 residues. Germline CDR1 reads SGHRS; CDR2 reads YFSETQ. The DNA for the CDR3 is TGCGCCAGCAGCTTGGATGGACAGGGGACGGGAAACACCATATATTTT. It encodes CASSLDGQGTGNTIYF.

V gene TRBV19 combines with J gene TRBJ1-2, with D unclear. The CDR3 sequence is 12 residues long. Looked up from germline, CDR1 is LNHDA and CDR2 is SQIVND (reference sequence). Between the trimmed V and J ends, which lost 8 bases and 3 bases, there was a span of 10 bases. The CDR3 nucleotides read TGTGCCAGTCGGGAGCAGCACTATGGCTACACCTTC. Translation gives CASREQHYGYTF. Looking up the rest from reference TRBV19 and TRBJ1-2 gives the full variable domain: DGGITQSPKYLFRKEGQNVTLSCEQNLNHDAMYWYRQDPGQGLRLIYYSQIVNDFQKGDIAEGYSVSREKKESFPLTVTSAQKNPTAFYLCASREQHYGYTFGSGTRLTVV.

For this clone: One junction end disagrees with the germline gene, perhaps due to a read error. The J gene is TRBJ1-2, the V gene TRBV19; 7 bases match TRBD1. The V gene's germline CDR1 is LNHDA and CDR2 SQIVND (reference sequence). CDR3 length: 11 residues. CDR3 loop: CASSLSGTAVF. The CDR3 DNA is TGTGCCAGTAGTTTGTCCGGGACAGCGGTCTTC.

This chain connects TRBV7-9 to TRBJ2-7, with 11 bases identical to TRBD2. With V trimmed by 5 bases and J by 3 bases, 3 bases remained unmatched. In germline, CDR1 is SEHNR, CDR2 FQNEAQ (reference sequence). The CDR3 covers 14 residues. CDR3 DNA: TGTGCCAGCAGCCCCGGGACTAGCGGCTACGAGCAGTACTTC. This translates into CASSPGTSGYEQYF.

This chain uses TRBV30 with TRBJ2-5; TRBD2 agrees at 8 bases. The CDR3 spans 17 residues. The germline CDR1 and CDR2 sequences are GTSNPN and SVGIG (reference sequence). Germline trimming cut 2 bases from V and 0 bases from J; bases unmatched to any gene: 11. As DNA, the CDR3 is TGTGCCTGGAGTAGCCGGGGGGGCGACAATTACCAAGAGACCCAGTACTTC. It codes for CAWSSRGGDNYQETQYF.

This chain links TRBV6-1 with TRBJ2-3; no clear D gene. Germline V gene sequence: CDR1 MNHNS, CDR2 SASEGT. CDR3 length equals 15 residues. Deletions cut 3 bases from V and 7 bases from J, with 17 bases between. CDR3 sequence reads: CASSEQRAVANTQYF. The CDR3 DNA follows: TGTGCCAGCAGTGAGCAGCGAGCCGTGGCAAATACGCAGTATTTT.

CDR3 coding DNA: TGTGCCAGGGGGGGAACAGTTAATTCACCCCTCCACTTT. This codes for CARGGTVNSPLHF. This chain joins TRBV2 and TRBJ1-6; tentatively, D is TRBD1 (5 bases). The V end lost 9 bases, the J end lost 6 bases, and 12 bases lay between the germline ends. This CDR3 spans 13 amino acids. Germline values: CDR1 SNHLY, CDR2 FYNNEI.

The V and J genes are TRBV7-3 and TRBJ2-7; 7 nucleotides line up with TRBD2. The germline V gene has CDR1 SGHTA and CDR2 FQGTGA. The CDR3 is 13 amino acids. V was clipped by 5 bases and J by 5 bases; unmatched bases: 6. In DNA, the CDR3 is TGTGCCAGCAGCCGGGGGAGGGCCAACGAGCAGTACTTC. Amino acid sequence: CASSRGRANEQYF.

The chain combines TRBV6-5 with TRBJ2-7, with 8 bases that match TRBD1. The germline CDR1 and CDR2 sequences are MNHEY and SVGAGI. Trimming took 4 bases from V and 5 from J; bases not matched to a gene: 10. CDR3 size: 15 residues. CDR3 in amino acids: CASSLHRTGSDEQYF. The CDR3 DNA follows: TGTGCCAGCAGTTTACACAGGACAGGGTCGGACGAGCAGTACTTC.

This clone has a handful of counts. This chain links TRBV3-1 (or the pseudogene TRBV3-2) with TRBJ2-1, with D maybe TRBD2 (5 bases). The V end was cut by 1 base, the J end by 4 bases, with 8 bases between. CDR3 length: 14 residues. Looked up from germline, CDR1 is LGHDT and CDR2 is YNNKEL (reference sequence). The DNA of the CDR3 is TGTGCCAGCAGCCAAGGGGGAGATTACAATGAGCAGTTCTTC. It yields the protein CASSQGGDYNEQFF.

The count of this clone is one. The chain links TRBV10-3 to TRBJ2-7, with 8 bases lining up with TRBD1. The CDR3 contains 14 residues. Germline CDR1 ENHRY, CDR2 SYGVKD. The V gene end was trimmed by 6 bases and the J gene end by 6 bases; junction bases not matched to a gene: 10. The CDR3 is CAIRGAGGEVEQYF. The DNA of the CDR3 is TGTGCCATCAGGGGGGCAGGGGGCGAAGTCGAGCAGTACTTC.

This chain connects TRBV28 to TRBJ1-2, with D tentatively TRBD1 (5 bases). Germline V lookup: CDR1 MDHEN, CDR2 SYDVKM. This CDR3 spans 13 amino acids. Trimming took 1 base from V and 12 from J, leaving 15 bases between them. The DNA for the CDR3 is TGTGCCAGCAGTTTATCCGTTGTCGGGGGTCACACCTTC. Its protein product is CASSLSVVGGHTF.

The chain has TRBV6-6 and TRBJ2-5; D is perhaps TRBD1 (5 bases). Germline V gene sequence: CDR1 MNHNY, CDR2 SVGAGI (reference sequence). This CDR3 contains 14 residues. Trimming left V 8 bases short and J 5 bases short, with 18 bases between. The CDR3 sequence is CASRSPDSRETQYF. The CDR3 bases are TGTGCCAGCCGATCCCCAGACAGCCGGGAGACCCAGTACTTC.

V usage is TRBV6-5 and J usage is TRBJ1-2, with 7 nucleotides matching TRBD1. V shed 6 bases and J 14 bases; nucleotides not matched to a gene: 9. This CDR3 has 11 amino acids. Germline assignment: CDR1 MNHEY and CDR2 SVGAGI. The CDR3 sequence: CASRPGQPRTF. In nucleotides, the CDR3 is TGTGCCAGCAGACCGGGACAGCCTAGGACCTTC.

The CDR3 nucleotides read TGCGCCAGCAGCCTTACTATAAACACCGGGGAGCTGTTTTTT. It is translated as CASSLTINTGELFF. The genes are TRBV5-1 and TRBJ2-2; D is unresolved. The length of the CDR3 is 14 residues. V dropped 4 bases and J dropped 2 bases, with 9 bases sitting between them. Looked up from germline, CDR1 is SGHRS and CDR2 is YFSETQ.

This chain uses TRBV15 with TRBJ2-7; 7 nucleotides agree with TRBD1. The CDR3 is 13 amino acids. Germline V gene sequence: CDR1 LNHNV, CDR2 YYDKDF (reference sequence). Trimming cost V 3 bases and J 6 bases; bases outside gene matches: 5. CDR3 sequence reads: CATSRQDRVEQYF. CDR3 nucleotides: TGTGCCACCAGCAGGCAAGACAGGGTCGAGCAGTACTTC. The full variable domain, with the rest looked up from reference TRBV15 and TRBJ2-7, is DAMVIQNPRYQVTQFGKPVTLSCSQTLNHNVMYWYQQKSSQAPKLLFHYYDKDFNNEADTPDNFQSRRPNTSFCFLDIRSPGLGDTAMYLCATSRQDRVEQYFGPGTRLTVT.

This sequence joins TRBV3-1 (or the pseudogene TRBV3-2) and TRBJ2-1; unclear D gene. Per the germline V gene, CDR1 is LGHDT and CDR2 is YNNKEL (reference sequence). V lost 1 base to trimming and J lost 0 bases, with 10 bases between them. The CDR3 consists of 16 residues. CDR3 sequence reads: CASSQGGATSYNEQFF. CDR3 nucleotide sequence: TGTGCCAGCAGCCAAGGAGGAGCGACCTCCTACAATGAGCAGTTCTTC.

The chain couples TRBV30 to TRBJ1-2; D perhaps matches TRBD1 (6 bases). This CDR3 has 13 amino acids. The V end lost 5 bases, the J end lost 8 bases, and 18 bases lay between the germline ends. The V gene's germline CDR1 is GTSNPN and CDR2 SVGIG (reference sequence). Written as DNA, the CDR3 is TGTGCCTGGGGAACTACAGGGTCGCTGGGCTACACCTTC. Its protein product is CAWGTTGSLGYTF.

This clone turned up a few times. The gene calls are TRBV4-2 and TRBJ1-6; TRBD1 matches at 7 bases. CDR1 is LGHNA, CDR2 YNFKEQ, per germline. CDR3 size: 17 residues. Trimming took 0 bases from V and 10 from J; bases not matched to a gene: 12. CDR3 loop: CASSQDGPLGGSSPLHF. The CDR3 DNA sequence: TGTGCCAGCAGCCAAGATGGCCCTTTAGGGGGCTCCTCACCCCTCCACTTT.

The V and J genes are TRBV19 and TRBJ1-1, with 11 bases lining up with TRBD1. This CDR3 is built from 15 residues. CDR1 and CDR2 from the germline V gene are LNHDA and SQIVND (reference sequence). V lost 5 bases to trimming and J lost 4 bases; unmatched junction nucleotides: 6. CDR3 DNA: TGTGCCAGTAGTGCCTGGGACAGGGGGTCCACTGAAGCTTTCTTT. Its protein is CASSAWDRGSTEAFF.

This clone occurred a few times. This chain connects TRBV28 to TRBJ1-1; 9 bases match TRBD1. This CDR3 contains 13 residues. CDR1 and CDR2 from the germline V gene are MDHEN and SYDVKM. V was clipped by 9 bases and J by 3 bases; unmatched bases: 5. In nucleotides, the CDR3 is TGTGCCAGTCTTCGACAGGGGGACACTGAAGCTTTCTTT. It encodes CASLRQGDTEAFF.